The 18 T cell receptor beta chains below all came from one sample that was sequenced in a study of blood T cell repertoires in COVID-19. Method: immunoSEQ multiplex PCR; TCRdb's copy keeps in-frame clones and lacks some. The sample holds roughly 180,000 clones; approximately 90% are singletons and the top ten take 2% to 2.5%. Source material: PBMCs or T cells enriched from blood (not recorded which). These receptors were collected from a woman between 25 and 40 years old who had recovered from COVID-19.

V and J are TRBV21-1 and TRBJ2-1; the D call in the table, TRBD1, was not verified against the DNA. TRBV21-1 is tagged as a pseudogene. The CDR3 spans 18 residues. The CDR3 spells CASSKVFQGTGAYNEQFF. CDR3 coding DNA: TGTGCCAGCAGCAAAGTTTTTCAGGGGACAGGGGCTTACAATGAGCAGTTCTTC.

The DNA of the CDR3 is TGTGCCAGCAGTTTATCGACTAGCGGGGGGCAAGAGACCCAGTACTTC. Translation: CASSLSTSGGQETQYF. The rearrangement uses TRBV27 and TRBJ2-5; 13 nucleotides agree with TRBD2. CDR3 length: 16 residues. V lost 0 bases to trimming and J lost 2 bases; unmatched junction nucleotides: 0. Germline V gene data show CDR1 as MNHEY and CDR2 as SMNVEV (reference sequence).

The genes are TRBV4-3 and TRBJ1-4; 8 bases are a match to TRBD1. The CDR3 is 16 amino acids. Trimming cost V 4 bases and J 4 bases; bases outside gene matches: 8. Germline CDR1 and CDR2: LGHNA and YSLEER. The CDR3 bases are TGCGCCAGCAGCCCTTTGGTAGGACAGGGTAATGAAAAACTGTTTTTT. This codes for CASSPLVGQGNEKLFF.

This clone was detected ten times or more. V usage is TRBV9 and J usage is TRBJ2-1; maybe TRBD2 (6 bases). V was pared by 2 bases and J by 5 bases, with 14 bases between. CDR1 SGDLS and CDR2 YYNGEE come from the germline V gene. This CDR3 is built from 15 residues. CDR3 DNA sequence: TGTGCCAGCAGCGTGGAGGGGCAAAAACACAATGAGCAGTTCTTC. Translation gives CASSVEGQKHNEQFF.

This chain links TRBV28 with TRBJ1-3; D might be TRBD1 (5 bases). V lost 8 bases, J lost 0 bases, and 20 bases lay in between. The germline V gene encodes CDR1 MDHEN and CDR2 SYDVKM. The CDR3 runs to 17 residues. CDR3 sequence reads: CASAAIIGTSSGNTIYF. The CDR3 DNA follows: TGTGCCAGCGCGGCGATAATAGGGACTAGCTCTGGAAACACCATATATTTT.

In this sample, this clone turned up many times. In DNA, the CDR3 is TGTGCCAGCAGCCTAGGGGCAGGTGAACAGCTCAACACTGAAGCTTTCTTT. Residues: CASSLGAGEQLNTEAFF. The chain links TRBV7-8 to TRBJ1-1; D might be TRBD1 (5 bases). From germline, CDR1 is SGHVS and CDR2 FQNEAQ. CDR3 length: 17 amino acids. Trimming shortened V by 5 bases and J by 2 bases, and 21 bases separated the two germline ends.

This chain links TRBV29-1 with TRBJ2-7; tentatively, D is TRBD1 (6 bases). The germline V gene encodes CDR1 SQVTM and CDR2 ANQGSEA. This CDR3 is 13 amino acids long. V was shortened by 3 bases and J by 0 bases, with 9 bases between the two germline ends. DNA for the CDR3: TGCAGCGTTGAGGGGGACATCTCCTACGAGCAGTACTTC. Protein sequence: CSVEGDISYEQYF.

The CDR3, as DNA: TGTGCCAGCAGCCAAGATCTCGTGTACACTGAAGCTTTCTTT. Protein: CASSQDLVYTEAFF. The rearrangement links TRBV14 to TRBJ1-1; D gene unclear. The germline V gene has CDR1 SGHDN and CDR2 FVKESK. This CDR3 is 14 amino acids long. Trimming took 0 bases from V and 3 from J, leaving 8 bases between them.

This rearrangement joins TRBV9 to TRBJ1-2; 7 bases agree with TRBD1. Germline V gene data show CDR1 as SGDLS and CDR2 as YYNGEE. V lost 2 bases to trimming and J lost 2 bases; unmatched junction nucleotides: 9. The CDR3 totals 16 residues. The CDR3 region has the DNA TGTGCCAGCAGCGTCGAACAGGGGCCCCCAAACTATGGCTACACCTTC. Translation: CASSVEQGPPNYGYTF.

This rearrangement joins TRBV27 to TRBJ2-3; TRBD2 matches at 7 bases. This CDR3 is built from 13 residues. CDR1 is MNHEY, CDR2 SMNVEV, per germline (reference sequence). The J segment lost 5 bases and the V segment lost 8 bases, leaving 7 bases of the junction unmatched. The CDR3 is CASRLGGLDTQYF. Here the CDR3 DNA reads TGTGCCAGCCGCCTGGGGGGGTTAGATACGCAGTATTTT.

The CDR3 is CASSKRQATLGFGNTEAFF. The CDR3 DNA reads as TGTGCCAGCAGCAAGAGACAGGCCACGTTGGGATTTGGTAACACTGAAGCTTTCTTT. The J gene is TRBJ1-1, the V gene TRBV7-2; weak D call: TRBD1 (6 bases). Germline V gene lookup returns CDR1 SGHTA and CDR2 FQGNSA. Deletions cut 5 bases from V and 2 bases from J, with 27 bases between. CDR3 size: 19 residues.

This clone was observed at least ten times. The gene calls are TRBV5-1 and TRBJ1-1, with D perhaps matching TRBD1 (6 bases). V was trimmed by 6 bases and J by 3 bases, leaving 12 bases between them. Germline CDR1 SGHRS, CDR2 YFSETQ. This CDR3 spans 13 amino acids. CDR3 nucleotide sequence: TGCGCCAGCAACCGGGACACCTACACTGAAGCTTTCTTT. This sequence encodes CASNRDTYTEAFF.

The V and J genes are TRBV6-5 and TRBJ1-1, with a tentative D call TRBD1 (5 bases). With 6 bases removed from V and 4 bases from J, the gap between germline ends came to 15 bases. Germline CDR1 and CDR2: MNHEY and SVGAGI. The CDR3 length is 14 residues. The CDR3 region has the DNA TGTGCCAGCAGCCGTCAGGGTCTCGGCACTGAAGCTTTCTTT. Amino acids: CASSRQGLGTEAFF.

The J gene is TRBJ1-1, the V gene TRBV5-1, with a tentative D call TRBD1 (6 bases). Germline values: CDR1 SGHRS, CDR2 YFSETQ. V was clipped by 5 bases and J by 0 bases, with 11 bases between them. The CDR3 length is 14 residues. CDR3 in amino acids: CASSPGHMNTEAFF. CDR3 nucleotide sequence: TGCGCCAGCAGTCCGGGACACATGAACACTGAAGCTTTCTTT.

The CDR3 sequence: CASSHAAGGGELFF. As DNA, the CDR3 is TGCGCCAGCAGCCACGCTGCCGGGGGCGGGGAGCTGTTTTTT. The chain has TRBV4-1 and TRBJ2-2; possibly TRBD2 for D (6 bases). V gave up 3 bases and J gave up 7 bases, with 12 bases separating them. CDR1 and CDR2 from the germline V gene are MGHRA and YSYEKL. This CDR3 is 14 amino acids long.

This chain uses TRBV7-3 with TRBJ2-2; TRBD2 aligns across 14 bases. The CDR3 has 16 amino acids. The junction had 6 bases not matched to a gene; V was cut back by 5 bases and J by 7 bases. Germline-derived CDR1 and CDR2 are SGHTA and FQGTGA. CDR3 sequence (DNA): TGTGCCAGCAGCCTCGGGACTAGCGGGAGAGGCGGGGAGCTGTTTTTT. It specifies CASSLGTSGRGGELFF. Filled out from reference TRBV7-3 and TRBJ2-2, the complete variable domain reads GAGVSQTPSNKVTEKGKYVELRCDPISGHTALYWYRQSLGQGPEFLIYFQGTGAADDSGLPNDRFFAVRPEGSVSTLKIQRTERGDSAVYLCASSLGTSGRGGELFFGEGSRLTVL.

The rearrangement links TRBV3-1 (or the pseudogene TRBV3-2) to TRBJ1-5, with no clear D. The CDR3 length is 13 residues. Germline CDR1 is LGHDT and CDR2 is YNNKEL (reference sequence). V gave up 5 bases and J gave up 2 bases, with 7 bases separating them. CDR3 sequence reads: CASSFPGNQPQHF. Here the CDR3 DNA reads TGTGCCAGCAGCTTCCCGGGCAATCAGCCCCAGCATTTT.

This rearrangement joins TRBV14 to TRBJ2-7; D is possibly TRBD2 (5 bases). CDR1 is SGHDN and CDR2 is FVKESK in the germline V gene. Trimming stripped 1 base from V and 6 bases from J, with 13 bases between. The CDR3 has 14 residues. This chain's CDR3 is CASSQVRDRGEQYF. For the CDR3, the DNA is TGTGCCAGCAGCCAAGTCCGGGATCGGGGCGAGCAGTACTTC.